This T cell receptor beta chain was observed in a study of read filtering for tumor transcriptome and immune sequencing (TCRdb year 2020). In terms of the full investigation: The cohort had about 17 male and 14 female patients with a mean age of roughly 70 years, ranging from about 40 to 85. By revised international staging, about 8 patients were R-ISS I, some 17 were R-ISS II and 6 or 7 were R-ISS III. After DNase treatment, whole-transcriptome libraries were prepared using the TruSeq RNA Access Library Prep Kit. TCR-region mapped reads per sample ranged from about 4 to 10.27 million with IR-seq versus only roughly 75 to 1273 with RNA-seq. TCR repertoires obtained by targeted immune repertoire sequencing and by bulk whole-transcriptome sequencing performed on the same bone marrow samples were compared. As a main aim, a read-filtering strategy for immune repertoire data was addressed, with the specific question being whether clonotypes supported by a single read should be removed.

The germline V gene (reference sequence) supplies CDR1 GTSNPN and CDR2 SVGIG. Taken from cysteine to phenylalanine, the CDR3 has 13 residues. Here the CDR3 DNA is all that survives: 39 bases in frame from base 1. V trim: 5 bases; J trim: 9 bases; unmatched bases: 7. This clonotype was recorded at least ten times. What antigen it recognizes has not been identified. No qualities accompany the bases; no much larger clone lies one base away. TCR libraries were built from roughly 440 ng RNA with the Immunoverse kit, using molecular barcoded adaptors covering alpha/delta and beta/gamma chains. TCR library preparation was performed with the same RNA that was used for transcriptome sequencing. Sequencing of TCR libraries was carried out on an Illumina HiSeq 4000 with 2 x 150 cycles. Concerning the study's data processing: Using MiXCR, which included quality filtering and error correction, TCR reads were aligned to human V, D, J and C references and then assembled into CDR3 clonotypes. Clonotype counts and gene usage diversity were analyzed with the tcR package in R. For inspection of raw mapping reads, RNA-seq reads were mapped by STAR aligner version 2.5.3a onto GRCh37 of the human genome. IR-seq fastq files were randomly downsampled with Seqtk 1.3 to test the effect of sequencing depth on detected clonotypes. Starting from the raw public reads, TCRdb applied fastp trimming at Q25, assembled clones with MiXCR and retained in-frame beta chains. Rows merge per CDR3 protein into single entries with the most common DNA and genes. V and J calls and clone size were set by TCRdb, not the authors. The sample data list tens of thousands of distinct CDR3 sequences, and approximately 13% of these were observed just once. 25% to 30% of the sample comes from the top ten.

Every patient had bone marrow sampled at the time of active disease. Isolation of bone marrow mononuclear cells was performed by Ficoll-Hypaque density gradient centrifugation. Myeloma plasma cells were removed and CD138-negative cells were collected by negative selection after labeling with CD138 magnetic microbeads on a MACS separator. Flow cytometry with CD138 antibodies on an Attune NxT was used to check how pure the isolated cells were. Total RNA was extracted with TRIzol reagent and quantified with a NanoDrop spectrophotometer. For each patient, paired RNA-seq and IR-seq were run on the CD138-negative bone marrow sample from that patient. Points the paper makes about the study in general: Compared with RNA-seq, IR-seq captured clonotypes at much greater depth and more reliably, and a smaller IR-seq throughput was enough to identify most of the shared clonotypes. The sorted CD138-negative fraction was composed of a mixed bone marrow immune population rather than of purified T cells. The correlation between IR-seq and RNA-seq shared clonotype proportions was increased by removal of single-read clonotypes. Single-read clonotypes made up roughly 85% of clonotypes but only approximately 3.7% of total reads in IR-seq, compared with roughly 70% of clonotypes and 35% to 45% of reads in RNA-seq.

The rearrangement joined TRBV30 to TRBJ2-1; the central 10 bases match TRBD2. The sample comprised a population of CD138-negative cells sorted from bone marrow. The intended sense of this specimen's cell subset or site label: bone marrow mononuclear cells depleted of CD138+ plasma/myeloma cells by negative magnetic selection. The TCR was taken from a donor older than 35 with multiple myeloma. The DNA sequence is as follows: TGTGCCTGGTCCAGGGGACTAGCGTTTGAGCAGTTCTTC. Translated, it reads CAWSRGLAFEQFF.